Listed below are T cell receptor beta chains from one sample, sequenced in a study of untreated major depressive disorder. Generated by immunoSEQ multiplex PCR, the TCRdb table keeps only in-frame clones and is missing some. The sample yields 20,000 or so clones, about 90% seen once. Sample: CD4+ T cells from PBMCs. The receptor source for this set is a woman in her 30s in good health. CDR3s leave out the opening cysteine and the closing phenylalanine or tryptophan.

V gene	J gene	CDR3 protein
TRBV29-1	TRBJ2-7	SVGNRGLNEQY
TRBV19	TRBJ2-6	ASRYSGANVLT
TRBV7-2	TRBJ1-6	ASSSNNSPLH
TRBV6-5	TRBJ1-2	ASRYLYGYT
TRBV5-6	TRBJ2-5	ASSSRLAGFQETQY
TRBV30	TRBJ1-3	AWGAGQGLGNTIY
TRBV6-5	TRBJ1-3	ASSSGGNTIY
TRBV7-9	TRBJ2-7	ASSTTGDSYEQY
TRBV5-1	TRBJ2-1	ASSIDGSSYNEQF
TRBV5-1	TRBJ2-4	ASSFSGGAKNIQY
TRBV4-1	TRBJ2-3	ASSQVPFDTQY
TRBV10-3	TRBJ1-2	AISDPGGKGYGYT
TRBV7-9	TRBJ1-1	ASSSRTGLTEAF
TRBV18	TRBJ1-1	ASSPNRGEAF
TRBV6-1	TRBJ2-5	ASSATGHGETQY
TRBV7-2	TRBJ1-6	ASSLDPGENSPLH
TRBV6-6	TRBJ1-6	ASSKVMGQGWSPLH
TRBV7-2	TRBJ2-7	ASSFGPGAGYEQY
TRBV27	TRBJ1-6	ASSPVSYNSPLH
TRBV4-3	TRBJ1-2	ASSLNQGVGYT